The sequence of this T cell receptor beta chain was determined in a study of T cells in Graves' hyperthyroidism and ophthalmopathy. CDR1 and CDR2 from the germline V gene are SQVTM and ANQGSEA. This CDR3 is built from 15 residues. Trimming cost V 5 bases and J 7 bases, with 23 bases left between them. RNA transcripts served as the template for amplifying TCR beta CDR3 regions. HTBI primers were the set used in a first-round RT-PCR of the TCR CDR3. TCRdb reprocessed the multiplex PCR reads with MiXCR, giving one entry per CDR3 protein. Of 450,000 to 700,000 distinct CDR3 sequences detected, about half appear once; the ten largest clones hold roughly 19%.

The receptor comes from an adult woman with Graves' disease, either hyperthyroidism or ophthalmopathy (not recorded which). The specimen was peripheral blood or thyroid tissue (not recorded which). The chain employs TRBV29-1 and TRBJ1-2; unclear D gene. The chain's CDR3 is CSVPSRAPRNSGYTF. For the CDR3, the DNA is TGCAGCGTTCCAAGTCGGGCTCCTCGTAATAGTGGCTACACCTTC.